These T cell receptor beta chains were read from a single sample in a study of beta chain features in type 1 diabetes. Repertoires were generated with immunoSEQ multiplex PCR, while TCRdb's copy carries only in-frame clones and drops some. The sample holds 230,000 or so clones; approximately 16% are singletons and the top ten take approximately 0.081%. Input material: naive CD4+ T cells from blood. These receptor sequences come from a man aged 30 to 45 with type 1 diabetes. Each CDR3 is given with its conserved first and last residue. The D gene is left open where the match is weak. A row's size may be missing; if present it is once, few, many or a size class.

v_call	d_call	clone_size	j_call	cdr3_aa	cdr3_nt
TRBV29-1	.	.	TRBJ2-1	CSVERGVGFDNEQFF	TGCAGCGTTGAAAGAGGGGTAGGGTTTGACAATGAGCAGTTCTTC
TRBV29-1	.	.	TRBJ1-1	CSAGGLNRVERKLNTEAFF	TGCAGCGCCGGAGGGTTGAATAGGGTAGAGAGGAAATTGAACACTGAAGCTTTCTTT
TRBV9	.	.	TRBJ2-1	CASSVGGSSSYNEQFF	TGTGCCAGCAGCGTGGGCGGGTCTAGCTCCTACAATGAGCAGTTCTTC
TRBV20-1	.	few	TRBJ2-5	CSARQETQYF	TGCAGTGCTAGACAGGAGACCCAGTACTTC
TRBV5-1	.	few	TRBJ2-2	CASSLEGFGTGELFF	TGCGCCAGCAGCTTGGAAGGGTTTGGCACCGGGGAGCTGTTTTTT
TRBV9	.	.	TRBJ2-1	CASSVGPNNEQFF	TGTGCCAGCAGCGTAGGGCCAAACAATGAGCAGTTCTTC
TRBV7-2	.	few	TRBJ2-3	CASSLVRDTQYF	TGTGCCAGCAGCTTAGTAAGAGATACGCAGTATTTT
TRBV7-9	.	.	TRBJ2-5	CASSPRPRRETQYF	TGTGCCAGCAGCCCGAGGCCAAGGAGGGAGACCCAGTACTTC
TRBV7-2	.	.	TRBJ1-4	CASRPGLREKLFF	TGTGCCAGCAGACCAGGACTGCGGGAAAAACTGTTTTTT
TRBV27	TRBD1	few	TRBJ2-3	CASSLKPGQHGDTQYF	TGTGCCAGCAGTTTAAAACCGGGACAGCACGGAGATACGCAGTATTTT
TRBV10-3	TRBD1	.	TRBJ1-2	CAIRPPGQGNGYTF	TGTGCCATCAGGCCACCGGGACAGGGGAATGGCTACACCTTC
TRBV2	.	.	TRBJ2-2	CASRDDYGGELFF	TGTGCCAGCAGGGACGACTACGGTGGGGAGCTGTTTTTT
TRBV25-1	.	few	TRBJ2-7	CASAGTETYEQYF	TGTGCCAGTGCGGGGACAGAGACCTACGAGCAGTACTTC
TRBV4-3	.	.	TRBJ2-6	CASSPTGTSGANVLTF	TGCGCCAGCAGCCCGACAGGTACTTCTGGGGCCAACGTCCTGACTTTC
TRBV7-9	.	few	TRBJ1-5	CASSPQVINQPQHF	TGTGCCAGCAGCCCTCAGGTCATCAATCAGCCCCAGCATTTT